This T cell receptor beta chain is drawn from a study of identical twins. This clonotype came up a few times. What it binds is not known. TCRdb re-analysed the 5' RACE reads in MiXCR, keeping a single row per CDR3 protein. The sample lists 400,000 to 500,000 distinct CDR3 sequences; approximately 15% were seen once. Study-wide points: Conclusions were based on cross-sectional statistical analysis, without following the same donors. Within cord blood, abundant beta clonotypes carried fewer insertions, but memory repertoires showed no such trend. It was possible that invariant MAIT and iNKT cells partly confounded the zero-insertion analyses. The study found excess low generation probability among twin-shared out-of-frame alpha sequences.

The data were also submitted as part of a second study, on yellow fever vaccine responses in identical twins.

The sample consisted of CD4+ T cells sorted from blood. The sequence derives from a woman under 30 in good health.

Here the CDR3 reads CASSPTDNTDTQYF. DNA of the CDR3: TGTGCCAGCAGCCCAACAGATAACACAGATACGCAGTATTTT. This chain connects TRBV11-3 to TRBJ2-3; D not resolved. CDR3 size: 14 residues. Germline loops: CDR1 SGHNT, CDR2 YENEEA. The V end lost 5 bases, the J end lost 2 bases, and 11 bases lay between the germline ends.